Listed below are T cell receptor beta chains from one sample, sequenced in a study of early T cells in non-severe SARS-CoV-2 infection. Using its own MiXCR run on the 5' RACE reads, TCRdb lists one record per CDR3 protein. The table has tens of thousands of distinct CDR3 sequences, less than 20% seen once. The sequencing used whole blood, collected at baseline. Source of these receptors: an adult who was a healthcare worker with PCR-confirmed SARS-CoV-2 infection or an uninfected control (not recorded which). Both conserved end residues are part of each CDR3. A D gene is named only where the DNA matches it firmly. Clone size is stated in some rows and not others, as once, few, many or a class when expanded.

D gene: TRBD2; CDR3 length: 16; J gene: TRBJ2-3; V gene: TRBV29-1; clone size: -; CDR3 protein: CSVDAPGLAVQDTQYF; CDR3 DNA: TGCAGCGTTGATGCCCCGGGACTAGCGGTACAAGATACGCAGTATTTT
D gene: TRBD1; CDR3 length: 16; J gene: TRBJ2-1; V gene: TRBV6-5; clone size: -; CDR3 protein: CASRAMGQGLKNEQFF; CDR3 DNA: TGTGCCAGCAGGGCGATGGGACAGGGTCTAAAAAATGAGCAGTTCTTC
D gene: -; CDR3 length: 15; J gene: TRBJ1-1; V gene: TRBV18; clone size: many; CDR3 protein: CASSSNAQVITEAFF; CDR3 DNA: TGTGCCAGCTCATCAAATGCACAGGTTATCACTGAAGCTTTCTTT
D gene: TRBD1; CDR3 length: 13; J gene: TRBJ2-1; V gene: TRBV29-1; clone size: medium-sized; CDR3 protein: CSVGGQGTREQFF; CDR3 DNA: TGCAGCGTGGGGGGACAGGGTACCCGTGAGCAGTTCTTC
D gene: TRBD2; CDR3 length: 17; J gene: TRBJ2-5; V gene: TRBV4-1; clone size: -; CDR3 protein: CASSQERTSGRTETQYF; CDR3 DNA: TGCGCCAGCAGCCAAGAGAGGACTAGCGGGAGGACAGAGACCCAGTACTTC
D gene: -; CDR3 length: 12; J gene: TRBJ2-7; V gene: TRBV20-1; clone size: -; CDR3 protein: CSARKGTAEQYF; CDR3 DNA: TGCAGTGCTAGGAAGGGGACCGCCGAGCAGTACTTC
D gene: TRBD2; CDR3 length: 15; J gene: TRBJ2-3; V gene: TRBV19; clone size: -; CDR3 protein: CASHLSGSRTDTQYF; CDR3 DNA: TGTGCCAGCCACCTTAGCGGGAGTCGTACAGATACGCAGTATTTT
D gene: -; CDR3 length: 15; J gene: TRBJ2-6; V gene: TRBV30; clone size: -; CDR3 protein: CAWSVAASGANVLTF; CDR3 DNA: TGTGCCTGGAGCGTGGCCGCCTCTGGGGCCAACGTCCTGACTTTC
D gene: TRBD1; CDR3 length: 17; J gene: TRBJ2-5; V gene: TRBV19; clone size: -; CDR3 protein: CASSYALRGTGVKTQYF; CDR3 DNA: TGTGCCAGTAGCTACGCTCTCCGGGGGACAGGGGTAAAGACCCAGTACTTC
D gene: -; CDR3 length: 14; J gene: TRBJ2-3; V gene: TRBV25-1; clone size: few; CDR3 protein: CASSDGRGVDTQYF; CDR3 DNA: TGTGCCAGCAGTGATGGCAGGGGCGTTGATACGCAGTATTTT
D gene: TRBD2; CDR3 length: 16; J gene: TRBJ2-1; V gene: TRBV15; clone size: few; CDR3 protein: CATSRAQRGGSVEQFF; CDR3 DNA: TGTGCCACCAGCAGGGCCCAGCGGGGGGGGTCGGTTGAGCAGTTCTTC
D gene: -; CDR3 length: 17; J gene: TRBJ2-1; V gene: TRBV5-6; clone size: few; CDR3 protein: CASSLYSSRDVYNEQFF; CDR3 DNA: TGTGCCAGCAGCTTGTACTCTTCTAGAGATGTTTACAATGAGCAGTTCTTC
D gene: TRBD2; CDR3 length: 14; J gene: TRBJ2-2; V gene: TRBV12-3/TRBV12-4; clone size: -; CDR3 protein: CASSPSGGDGELFF; CDR3 DNA: TGTGCCAGCAGTCCTAGCGGGGGTGACGGGGAGCTGTTTTTT
D gene: -; CDR3 length: 13; J gene: TRBJ1-1; V gene: TRBV20-1; clone size: few; CDR3 protein: CSARDMAQVGAFF; CDR3 DNA: TGCAGTGCTAGAGATATGGCCCAGGTTGGGGCTTTCTTT
D gene: -; CDR3 length: 14; J gene: TRBJ1-1; V gene: TRBV4-3; clone size: -; CDR3 protein: CASSQDQQGTEAFF; CDR3 DNA: TGCGCCAGCAGCCAAGATCAACAGGGAACTGAAGCTTTCTTT
D gene: -; CDR3 length: 14; J gene: TRBJ2-2; V gene: TRBV7-2; clone size: many; CDR3 protein: CASKPGQHTGELFF; CDR3 DNA: TGTGCCAGCAAACCGGGACAACACACCGGGGAGCTGTTTTTT
D gene: -; CDR3 length: 18; J gene: TRBJ2-7; V gene: TRBV11-2; clone size: -; CDR3 protein: CASSFSSPGGQFSYEQYF; CDR3 DNA: TGTGCCAGCAGCTTTTCATCCCCGGGTGGGCAGTTCTCCTACGAGCAGTACTTC
D gene: TRBD1; CDR3 length: 15; J gene: TRBJ2-7; V gene: TRBV11-2; clone size: -; CDR3 protein: CASSLGQGAIYEQYF; CDR3 DNA: TGTGCCAGCAGCTTGGGACAGGGGGCAATCTACGAGCAGTACTTC
D gene: -; CDR3 length: 14; J gene: TRBJ1-1; V gene: TRBV20-1; clone size: -; CDR3 protein: CSATAGGVGTEAFF; CDR3 DNA: TGCAGTGCCACTGCGGGTGGGGTGGGTACTGAAGCTTTCTTT
D gene: -; CDR3 length: 15; J gene: TRBJ2-1; V gene: TRBV28; clone size: few; CDR3 protein: CASSGGKGLRNEQFF; CDR3 DNA: TGTGCCAGCAGTGGGGGAAAGGGACTGAGGAATGAGCAGTTCTTC
D gene: -; CDR3 length: 15; J gene: TRBJ1-6; V gene: TRBV5-5; clone size: few; CDR3 protein: CASSFQGTQNSPLHF; CDR3 DNA: TGTGCCAGCAGCTTTCAGGGAACTCAGAATTCACCCCTCCACTTT
D gene: TRBD1; CDR3 length: 15; J gene: TRBJ1-3; V gene: TRBV7-2; clone size: few; CDR3 protein: CASSEQGAGGNTIYF; CDR3 DNA: TGTGCCAGCAGCGAACAGGGGGCCGGAGGAAACACCATATATTTT
D gene: TRBD1; CDR3 length: 14; J gene: TRBJ1-5; V gene: TRBV6-2/TRBV6-3; clone size: few; CDR3 protein: CASRRTGQNQPQHF; CDR3 DNA: TGTGCCAGCAGACGGACAGGACAGAATCAGCCCCAGCATTTT
D gene: -; CDR3 length: 17; J gene: TRBJ1-6; V gene: TRBV20-1; clone size: -; CDR3 protein: CSARDLRAGATDSPLHF; CDR3 DNA: TGCAGTGCTAGAGACCTGCGGGCGGGGGCGACGGATTCACCCCTCCACTTT
D gene: -; CDR3 length: 13; J gene: TRBJ2-5; V gene: TRBV7-9; clone size: few; CDR3 protein: CASSLVNQETQYF; CDR3 DNA: TGTGCCAGCAGCTTAGTGAACCAAGAGACCCAGTACTTC
D gene: -; CDR3 length: 15; J gene: TRBJ2-1; V gene: TRBV11-2; clone size: few; CDR3 protein: CASSSYDGPRNEQFF; CDR3 DNA: TGTGCCAGCAGCTCCTACGACGGCCCCAGGAATGAGCAGTTCTTC
D gene: -; CDR3 length: 15; J gene: TRBJ1-2; V gene: TRBV11-2; clone size: few; CDR3 protein: CASSPPQRQVYGYTF; CDR3 DNA: TGTGCCAGCAGCCCACCGCAACGACAGGTCTATGGCTACACCTTC
D gene: -; CDR3 length: 13; J gene: TRBJ1-2; V gene: TRBV27; clone size: -; CDR3 protein: CASSFNSNYGYTF; CDR3 DNA: TGTGCCAGCAGTTTTAACAGTAACTATGGCTACACCTTC
D gene: -; CDR3 length: 12; J gene: TRBJ2-1; V gene: TRBV30; clone size: few; CDR3 protein: CAWSVSGTEQFF; CDR3 DNA: TGTGCCTGGAGTGTATCCGGGACCGAGCAGTTCTTC
D gene: -; CDR3 length: 15; J gene: TRBJ1-6; V gene: TRBV25-1; clone size: once; CDR3 protein: CASSEGGTYNSPLHF; CDR3 DNA: TGTGCCAGCAGTGAAGGGGGGACCTATAATTCACCCCTCCACTTT
D gene: TRBD2; CDR3 length: 17; J gene: TRBJ2-3; V gene: TRBV7-2; clone size: once; CDR3 protein: CASSYGLAGGPTDTQYF; CDR3 DNA: TGTGCCAGCAGCTATGGACTAGCGGGGGGACCCACAGATACGCAGTATTTT
D gene: TRBD1; CDR3 length: 14; J gene: TRBJ2-5; V gene: TRBV5-1; clone size: -; CDR3 protein: CASRSVTGQETQYF; CDR3 DNA: TGCGCCAGCAGGTCCGTGACAGGGCAAGAGACCCAGTACTTC
D gene: -; CDR3 length: 15; J gene: TRBJ2-2; V gene: TRBV7-9; clone size: few; CDR3 protein: CASSLALMNTGELFF; CDR3 DNA: TGTGCCAGCAGCTTAGCTTTAATGAACACCGGGGAGCTGTTTTTT
D gene: -; CDR3 length: 15; J gene: TRBJ2-4; V gene: TRBV20-1; clone size: few; CDR3 protein: CSARLDTRVENIQYF; CDR3 DNA: TGCAGTGCTAGGCTGGACACAAGAGTCGAAAACATTCAGTACTTC
D gene: -; CDR3 length: 14; J gene: TRBJ1-1; V gene: TRBV18; clone size: few; CDR3 protein: CASSAGRTNTEAFF; CDR3 DNA: TGTGCCAGCTCGGCGGGACGGACGAACACTGAAGCTTTCTTT
D gene: -; CDR3 length: 17; J gene: TRBJ2-7; V gene: TRBV28; clone size: -; CDR3 protein: CASSPNYPRRGSYEQYF; CDR3 DNA: TGTGCCAGCAGCCCCAACTATCCCAGACGGGGTTCATACGAGCAGTACTTC
D gene: TRBD1; CDR3 length: 15; J gene: TRBJ1-2; V gene: TRBV12-3/TRBV12-4; clone size: -; CDR3 protein: CASSSTPGTVYGYTF; CDR3 DNA: TGTGCCAGCAGTTCAACTCCCGGGACAGTCTATGGCTACACCTTC
D gene: -; CDR3 length: 16; J gene: TRBJ1-1; V gene: TRBV6-2/TRBV6-3; clone size: many; CDR3 protein: CASSYSVALLNTEAFF; CDR3 DNA: TGTGCCAGCAGTTACTCGGTCGCGCTTTTGAACACTGAAGCTTTCTTT
D gene: -; CDR3 length: 12; J gene: TRBJ2-7; V gene: TRBV29-1; clone size: few; CDR3 protein: CSVGSGNWKQYF; CDR3 DNA: TGCAGCGTTGGCTCGGGCAACTGGAAGCAGTACTTC
D gene: TRBD1; CDR3 length: 11; J gene: TRBJ2-7; V gene: TRBV25-1; clone size: few; CDR3 protein: CASSTGREQYF; CDR3 DNA: TGTGCCAGCTCGACAGGGCGCGAGCAGTACTTC
D gene: -; CDR3 length: 13; J gene: TRBJ2-5; V gene: TRBV20-1; clone size: -; CDR3 protein: CSAMRTAQETQYF; CDR3 DNA: TGCAGTGCCATGAGGACGGCACAAGAGACCCAGTACTTC
D gene: TRBD2; CDR3 length: 17; J gene: TRBJ2-7; V gene: TRBV27; clone size: -; CDR3 protein: CASSLRTSGGISSEQYF; CDR3 DNA: TGTGCCAGCAGTTTAAGAACTAGCGGGGGGATAAGTAGCGAGCAGTACTTC
D gene: -; CDR3 length: 16; J gene: TRBJ2-6; V gene: TRBV5-1; clone size: few; CDR3 protein: CASSLVPPSGANVLTF; CDR3 DNA: TGCGCCAGCAGCTTGGTCCCGCCATCTGGGGCCAACGTCCTGACTTTC